The 18 T cell receptor beta chains presented below share a single source sample, sequenced in a study of OX40 agonist ivuxolimab in advanced cancers. The method was the immunoSEQ multiplex PCR assay. The source is immuneACCESS, and TCRdb retained only in-frame sequences with V and J called. Part of the clones is not carried over; for the studies checked, unresolved V genes explain less than half of this, and the remainder is unexplained. The sample yields 45,000 to 60,000 clones; 84% were counted once. The top ten clonotypes cover under 25% of the sample. The specimen comprised CD4+ or CD8+ T cells sorted from blood, sampled in a trial of the OX40 agonist ivuxolimab. Source of these receptors: an adult with an advanced solid tumor such as melanoma, head and neck, liver or kidney cancer.

V and J are TRBV11-2 and TRBJ2-5; D not resolved. Trimming removed 5 bases at V and 5 bases at J, with 15 bases between. CDR1 and CDR2 from the germline V gene are SGHAT and FQNNGV. There are 14 residues in the CDR3. The chain's CDR3 is CASSQSLGLETQYF. The DNA for the CDR3 is TGTGCCAGCAGCCAGAGTCTGGGGTTGGAGACCCAGTACTTC. Together with reference TRBV11-2 and TRBJ2-5, the CDR3 gives the full variable domain: EAGVAQSPRYKIIEKRQSVAFWCNPISGHATLYWYQQILGQGPKLLIQFQNNGVVDDSQLPKDRFSAERLKGVDSTLKIQPAKLEDSAVYLCASSQSLGLETQYFGPGTRLLVL.

The chain combines TRBV11-2 with TRBJ2-7; D perhaps matches TRBD1 (5 bases). CDR1 SGHAT and CDR2 FQNNGV come from the germline V gene. The CDR3 is 15 amino acids. Trimming removed 2 bases from V and 3 bases from J, with 14 bases in between. Here the CDR3 DNA reads TGTGCCAGCAGCTTATATCCAGGGCCCGGCTACGAGCAGTACTTC. Translated, it gives CASSLYPGPGYEQYF.

V and J are TRBV19 and TRBJ1-5; D is unclear. Trimming left V 3 bases short and J 7 bases short, with 13 bases between. CDR1 is LNHDA, CDR2 SQIVND, per germline (reference sequence). The CDR3 is 14 residues long. The CDR3 DNA is TGTGCCAGTAGTATTTTGGGTGGGGAGCAGCCCCAGCATTTT. Translation: CASSILGGEQPQHF.

This chain connects TRBV9 to TRBJ2-1; 8 positions agree with TRBD1. Looked up from germline, CDR1 is SGDLS and CDR2 is YYNGEE. There are 16 residues in the CDR3. V lost 3 bases and J lost 2; bases outside the gene matches: 7. This CDR3 is CASSGGTGTTYNEQFF. For the CDR3, the DNA is TGTGCCAGCAGCGGGGGGACAGGCACAACCTACAATGAGCAGTTCTTC.

The rearrangement joins TRBV27 to TRBJ1-1; no clear D gene. The V end lost 8 bases, the J end lost 0 bases, and 7 bases lay between the germline ends. The germline V gene has CDR1 MNHEY and CDR2 SMNVEV (reference sequence). This CDR3 has 12 residues. As DNA, the CDR3 is TGTGCCAGCGGGCGTTTGAACACTGAAGCTTTCTTT. It codes for CASGRLNTEAFF.

In nucleotides, the CDR3 is TGTGCCAGCAGCTTGGCTTTAAGTGAAGCTTTCTTT. Residues: CASSLALSEAFF. The genes are TRBV7-9 and TRBJ1-1; no clear D. Germline CDR1 SEHNR, CDR2 FQNEAQ (reference sequence). Trimming stripped 3 bases from V and 7 bases from J, with 9 bases between. The CDR3 consists of 12 residues.

The table lists this clone with a count of one. V is TRBV4-2 and J is TRBJ2-6; no clear D. The CDR3 has 16 residues. V was clipped by 2 bases and J by 0 bases, with 8 bases between them. The germline gives CDR1 LGHNA, CDR2 YNFKEQ. The CDR3 spells CASSQTRSSGANVLTF. The DNA of the CDR3 is TGTGCCAGCAGCCAAACTCGCAGCTCTGGGGCCAACGTCCTGACTTTC.

This chain connects TRBV4-1 to TRBJ2-4; TRBD2 matches 7 bases. Looked up from germline, CDR1 is MGHRA and CDR2 is YSYEKL. V lost 1 base to trimming and J lost 11 bases; unmatched junction nucleotides: 11. CDR3 size: 15 residues. Written as DNA, the CDR3 is TGCGCCAGCAGCCAAGGGGAGGCGGCGGGAGCTTTTCAGTACTTC. It yields the protein CASSQGEAAGAFQYF.

The rearrangement links TRBV6-1 to TRBJ2-2; TRBD2 matches at 8 bases. The CDR3 consists of 14 residues. The germline CDR1 and CDR2 sequences are MNHNS and SASEGT. Losses at the gene ends were 6 bases for V and 6 bases for J; bases not matched to a gene: 6. Here the CDR3 reads CASRGLVLPGELFF. The CDR3, as DNA: TGTGCCAGCAGGGGACTAGTTCTTCCCGGGGAGCTGTTTTTT.

This clone was detected only a few times. J is TRBJ2-1 and V is TRBV19; 10 positions agree with TRBD2. Germline V gene lookup returns CDR1 LNHDA and CDR2 SQIVND (reference sequence). The CDR3 is 15 amino acids. Unmatched junction bases numbered 4, after V lost 1 base and J lost 7 bases. For the CDR3, the DNA is TGTGCCAGTAGTATAGGACTAGCGGGTGTTAATGAGCAGTTCTTC. Translation: CASSIGLAGVNEQFF.

This clone was counted once. J is TRBJ2-1 and V is TRBV1; the table names TRBD2, a call not compared with the DNA. TRBV1 is a pseudogene. This CDR3 is built from 16 residues. The CDR3 region is CTSSQPTSGASNEQFF. The CDR3 DNA reads TGCACCAGCAGCCAACCGACTAGCGGTGCCTCCAATGAGCAGTTCTTC.

This clone appeared a single time. The chain couples TRBV11-2 to TRBJ1-5; D unresolved. The CDR3 is 13 amino acids. V lost 1 base and J 6 bases, leaving 7 bases between the germline ends. Germline-derived CDR1 and CDR2 are SGHAT and FQNNGV. The CDR3 sequence is CASSLGSSQPQHF. CDR3 sequence (DNA): TGTGCCAGCAGCTTAGGGTCAAGTCAGCCCCAGCATTTT. The entire variable domain, with the rest obtained from reference TRBV11-2 and TRBJ1-5, is as follows: EAGVAQSPRYKIIEKRQSVAFWCNPISGHATLYWYQQILGQGPKLLIQFQNNGVVDDSQLPKDRFSAERLKGVDSTLKIQPAKLEDSAVYLCASSLGSSQPQHFGDGTRLSIL.

The chain employs TRBV28 and TRBJ1-1; no clear D gene. Trimming removed 6 bases from V and 0 bases from J, with 17 bases in between. Germline V gene sequence: CDR1 MDHEN, CDR2 SYDVKM. This CDR3 is built from 16 residues. CDR3 protein: CASRPHPWRMNTEAFF. The CDR3 DNA follows: TGTGCCAGCAGGCCGCATCCTTGGAGAATGAACACTGAAGCTTTCTTT.

Of note for this clone: This specimen includes other DNA sequences encoding the same CDR3. This chain links TRBV7-9 with TRBJ1-5, with D perhaps matching TRBD1 (6 bases). The germline V and J ends were trimmed by 3 bases and 6 bases, with 12 bases remaining between them. The CDR3 runs to 14 residues. CDR1 is SEHNR and CDR2 is FQNEAQ in the germline V gene (reference sequence). CDR3 bases: TGTGCCAGCAGCTTGTCCGGGGGCGGTCAGCCCCAGCATTTT. Translation gives CASSLSGGGQPQHF.

This rearrangement joins TRBV28 to TRBJ1-5; D call uncertain. This CDR3 is 14 amino acids long. CDR1 and CDR2 from the germline V gene are MDHEN and SYDVKM. V gave up 8 bases and J gave up 0 bases, with 11 bases separating them. CDR3: CASGRGYSNQPQHF. Written as DNA, the CDR3 is TGTGCCAGCGGTCGCGGTTATAGCAATCAGCCCCAGCATTTT.

The chain has TRBV2 and TRBJ2-5, with 8 bases fitting TRBD1. The CDR3 has 18 amino acids. V lost 2 bases to trimming and J lost 1 base; unmatched junction nucleotides: 12. Germline lookup yields CDR1 SNHLY and CDR2 FYNNEI. The CDR3 loop reads CASSEIAPGTGIQETQYF. The CDR3 DNA reads as TGTGCCAGCAGTGAAATCGCCCCCGGGACAGGAATCCAAGAGACCCAGTACTTC.

The sample holds one count of this clone. V gene TRBV19 combines with J gene TRBJ1-2, with 10 bases fitting TRBD1. V was pared by 3 bases and J by 7 bases, with 2 bases of the junction left unmatched. The CDR3 consists of 13 residues. Germline V gives CDR1 LNHDA, CDR2 SQIVND (reference sequence). CDR3: CASSMGTGVGYTF. The CDR3 nucleotides are TGTGCCAGTAGTATGGGGACAGGGGTTGGCTACACCTTC.

The table lists this clone with a count of one. In DNA, the CDR3 is TGTGCCTGGAGGCGGGGGCAATTGAACACTGAAGCTTTCTTT. Its protein product is CAWRRGQLNTEAFF. The V gene is TRBV30, the J gene TRBJ1-1; D is perhaps TRBD1 (6 bases). Germline V CDR1 and CDR2: GTSNPN, SVGIG (reference sequence). V gave up 3 bases and J gave up 0 bases, with 11 bases separating them. The length of the CDR3 is 14 residues. Drawing the rest from reference TRBV30 and TRBJ1-1, the complete variable domain is SQTIHQWPATLVQPVGSPLSLECTVEGTSNPNLYWYRQAAGRGLQLLFYSVGIGQISSEVPQNLSASRPQDRQFILSSKKLLLSDSGFYLCAWRRGQLNTEAFFGQGTRLTVV.